This T cell receptor (beta chain) was sequenced in a study of Ad26.COV2.S vaccination and SARS-CoV-2 variants. Study-level background: In the study, Ad26.COV2.S was injected intramuscularly once, or twice 56 days apart.

The CDR3 has 15 residues. CDR1 is MRHNA and CDR2 is SNTAGT in the germline V gene. V lost 3 bases to trimming and J lost 2 bases; unmatched junction nucleotides: 4. Only in-frame clones appear in the TCRdb table, and some are missing; sequencing was by immunoSEQ multiplex PCR. The sample records fewer than 400,000 clones, less than 90% being singletons. Specified treatment: roughly 18 received Ad26.COV2.S at low or high dose, single or two shots; about 5 received placebo; per-sample allocation not given. Sampling occurred on day 63 after the first vaccine or placebo injection. SARS-CoV-2 spike from the Wuhan strain was encoded by the vaccine, an Ad26 vector. For this clone: Its antigen is undetermined.

Study-level points and caveats: People who got the vaccine had more spike-specific TCR breadth than people who got placebo. Comparable non-spike TCR breadth was observed in vaccine and placebo recipients.

The starting material was peripheral blood, obtained in a trial of Ad26.COV2.S vaccine versus placebo. The TCR comes from a person aged 18-60 years who received the Ad26.COV2.S COVID-19 vaccine or a placebo. This chain uses TRBV6-4 with TRBJ2-3; TRBD2 matches at 8 bases. The DNA of the CDR3 is TGTGCCAGCAGTGAGGGGACTAGGGTCACAGATACGCAGTATTTT. This codes for CASSEGTRVTDTQYF.